This T cell receptor beta chain was sequenced during a study of early T cells in non-severe SARS-CoV-2 infection. CDR1 and CDR2 from the germline V gene are SGHAT and FQNNGV. J was trimmed by 7 bases and V by 3 bases; bases with no gene match: 8. This CDR3 has 14 amino acids. TCRdb reprocessed the 5' RACE reads with MiXCR, giving one entry per CDR3 protein. The profile shows roughly 34,000 distinct CDR3 sequences, about 3.8% of them singletons. This clonotype was seen many times. This sequence originates from an adult who was a healthcare worker with PCR-confirmed SARS-CoV-2 infection or an uninfected control (not recorded which). Sequencing was performed on whole blood. The V call is TRBV11-2, the J call TRBJ2-7; 8 nucleotides match TRBD1. The CDR3, as DNA: TGTGCCAGCAGCTTGGGCAGGGGGCCGCGGGAGCAGTACTTC. It codes for CASSLGRGPREQYF.